Below are 25 T cell receptor beta chains sequenced from a single sample in a study of PD-1 blockade in classical Hodgkin lymphoma. Following autologous stem cell transplantation, relapse occurred in every patient, and exposure to brentuximab vedotin varied. Sequencing was performed with immunoSEQ multiplex PCR; in TCRdb, only in-frame clones are kept and a portion is missing. The profile shows 45,000 to 50,000 clones, around 80% of them singletons. The sequencing here drew on peripheral blood mononuclear cells (PBMCs), taken before the second cycle of nivolumab. All receptors come from a human donor with classical Hodgkin lymphoma.

The rearrangement links TRBV27 to TRBJ2-5, with 12 nucleotides matching TRBD2. Germline V CDR1 and CDR2: MNHEY, SMNVEV (reference sequence). The V segment lost 5 bases and the J segment 0 bases; nucleotides outside the gene matches: 4. The CDR3 sequence is 16 residues long. CDR3 amino acids: CASSPGLAGYQETQYF. CDR3 nucleotide sequence: TGTGCCAGCAGTCCCGGACTAGCGGGGTACCAAGAGACCCAGTACTTC.

The chain employs TRBV2 and TRBJ2-5; D is unresolved. The CDR3 is made up of 12 amino acids. Deletions cut 4 bases from V and 4 bases from J, with 7 bases between. The germline CDR1 and CDR2 sequences are SNHLY and FYNNEI. CDR3 sequence (DNA): TGTGCCAGCAGTGGCAGCTCAGAGACCCAGTACTTC. This translates into CASSGSSETQYF.

CDR3 protein: CASSLDGTVNYGYTF. In DNA form, the CDR3 reads TGCGCCAGCAGCTTGGACGGGACAGTGAACTATGGCTACACCTTC. The chain uses TRBV5-1 and TRBJ1-2; 7 bases map to TRBD1. With V trimmed by 0 bases and J by 2 bases, 4 bases remained unmatched. This CDR3 spans 15 amino acids. Germline-derived CDR1 and CDR2 are SGHRS and YFSETQ.

The chain carries TRBV19 and TRBJ2-1, with D unresolved. The CDR3 contains 13 residues. Germline V gene sequence: CDR1 LNHDA, CDR2 SQIVND (reference sequence). Between the trimmed V and J ends, which lost 2 bases and 4 bases, there was a span of 6 bases. CDR3 sequence reads: CASSIRPYNEQFF. The CDR3 DNA is TGTGCCAGTAGTATAAGGCCATACAATGAGCAGTTCTTC.

The J gene is TRBJ2-2, the V gene TRBV5-1; TRBD2 aligns across 12 bases. Per germline, CDR1 SGHRS and CDR2 YFSETQ. The V segment lost 7 bases and the J segment 0 bases; nucleotides outside the gene matches: 4. The CDR3 is 16 amino acids. The CDR3 protein is CASLAGGLPNTGELFF. The CDR3 coding sequence is TGCGCCAGCCTAGCGGGAGGGCTGCCGAACACCGGGGAGCTGTTTTTT.

This clone was observed a single time. The chain uses TRBV6-6 and TRBJ1-6; D ambiguous. The CDR3 consists of 12 residues. Per germline, CDR1 MNHNY and CDR2 SVGAGI (reference sequence). V dropped 2 bases and J dropped 7 bases, with 3 bases sitting between them. DNA for the CDR3: TGTGCCAGCAGTTACGTGAATTCACCCCTCCACTTT. Translation: CASSYVNSPLHF.

This sequence joins TRBV6-1 and TRBJ2-7, with D uncertain. The length of the CDR3 is 11 residues. V lost 7 bases and J lost 5, with 9 bases in between. Looked up from germline, CDR1 is MNHNS and CDR2 is SASEGT. The CDR3 nucleotides read TGTGCCAGCACCGCATCACACGAGCAGTACTTC. This encodes CASTASHEQYF.

This rearrangement joins TRBV19 to TRBJ1-5, with D possibly matching TRBD1 (6 bases). Trimming stripped 7 bases from V and 7 bases from J, with 14 bases between. Germline V gene data show CDR1 as LNHDA and CDR2 as SQIVND (reference sequence). The CDR3 is 13 amino acids. The CDR3 protein is CASIETGSQPQHF. CDR3 DNA: TGTGCCAGTATAGAGACAGGTTCCCAGCCCCAGCATTTT.

This clone qualifies as medium-sized. The genes are TRBV9 and TRBJ2-2; a possible D gene is TRBD1 (6 bases). Per germline, CDR1 SGDLS and CDR2 YYNGEE. This CDR3 comprises 16 residues. V lost 4 bases and J lost 0, with 13 bases in between. The CDR3 DNA reads as TGTGCCAGCAGCCCTACAGGGAACCCGAACACCGGGGAGCTGTTTTTT. Protein product: CASSPTGNPNTGELFF.

A remark on this clone: A junction end diverges from the germline sequence, so it may reflect a read error. This sequence joins TRBV5-4 and TRBJ1-1; D not certain. Per germline, CDR1 SGHNT and CDR2 YYREEE (reference sequence). The CDR3 runs 16 residues. CDR3 amino acids: CASSQDVRQMNTEAFF. CDR3 coding DNA: TGCGCCAGCAGCCAAGACGTCCGGCAGATGAACACTGAAGCTTTCTTT. Complete variable domain (other parts from reference TRBV5-4 and TRBJ1-1): ETGVTQSPTHLIKTRGQQVTLRCSSQSGHNTVSWYQQALGQGPQFIFQYYREEENGRGNFPPRFSGLQFPNYSSELNVNALELDDSALYLCASSQDVRQMNTEAFFGQGTRLTVV.

This chain links TRBV30 with TRBJ1-5; TRBD1 agrees at 8 bases. The V segment lost 3 bases and the J segment 2 bases; nucleotides outside the gene matches: 0. The CDR3 has 13 amino acids. Germline V gene data show CDR1 as GTSNPN and CDR2 as SVGIG (reference sequence). Here the CDR3 DNA reads TGTGCCTGGAGGGACAGGGGCAATCAGCCCCAGCATTTT. This translates into CAWRDRGNQPQHF.

The genes are TRBV9 and TRBJ1-1; perhaps TRBD1 as D (5 bases). V dropped 0 bases and J dropped 0 bases, with 12 bases sitting between them. CDR3 size: 16 residues. Germline values: CDR1 SGDLS, CDR2 YYNGEE. CDR3 sequence: CASSVGRGRMNTEAFF. For the CDR3, the DNA is TGTGCCAGCAGCGTAGGTAGGGGCAGGATGAACACTGAAGCTTTCTTT.

The chain is built from TRBV6-7 and TRBJ2-7; D could derive from TRBD1 or TRBD2 (5 bases each). TRBV6-7 qualifies as an ORF whose function is uncertain. V gave up 2 bases and J gave up 1 base, with 21 bases separating them. This CDR3 has 18 amino acids. The CDR3 region is CASSYAPPLWDPSYEQYF. DNA for the CDR3: TGTGCCAGCAGTTACGCGCCCCCCCTGTGGGACCCATCCTACGAGCAGTACTTC.

The chain joins TRBV15 to TRBJ1-4; D gene unclear. Germline V gene data show CDR1 as LNHNV and CDR2 as YYDKDF (reference sequence). CDR3 size: 16 residues. Trimming shortened V by 0 bases and J by 5 bases, and 13 bases separated the two germline ends. CDR3 sequence reads: CATSRDLDRYNEKLFF. The DNA for the CDR3 is TGTGCCACCAGCAGAGATTTAGACCGATACAATGAAAAACTGTTTTTT.

This chain joins TRBV5-1 and TRBJ1-2; tentatively, D is TRBD1 (5 bases). The CDR3 loop spans 16 amino acids. CDR1 is SGHRS, CDR2 YFSETQ, per germline. Trimming cost V 0 bases and J 8 bases, with 20 bases left between them. CDR3 coding DNA: TGCGCCAGCAGCTTGGTTGGGCTTACTGGGGGTGAGGGCTACACCTTC. Amino acids: CASSLVGLTGGEGYTF.

The J gene is TRBJ2-3, the V gene TRBV12-5; 11 nucleotides line up with TRBD2. Germline values: CDR1 LGHNT, CDR2 FRNRAP. CDR3 length: 17 amino acids. V shed 1 base, J shed 7 bases, and the junction held 10 bases outside the gene matches. As DNA, the CDR3 is TGTGCTAGTGGTTTGGCTCCAACTAGCGGGAGTTACCATACGCAGTATTTT. This gives the protein CASGLAPTSGSYHTQYF.

As for this clone: Additional DNA sequences in this sample encode the identical CDR3. The genes are TRBV6-1 and TRBJ1-5; the D is unclear. From germline, CDR1 is MNHNS and CDR2 SASEGT. V lost 0 bases, J lost 13 bases, and 10 bases lay in between. The CDR3 sequence is 12 residues long. CDR3 protein: CASSEAGGTQHF. DNA of the CDR3: TGTGCCAGCAGTGAAGCCGGAGGAACACAGCATTTT.

This chain links TRBV11-1 with TRBJ2-7; either TRBD1 or TRBD2 may supply D (5 bases each). Trimming cost V 6 bases and J 3 bases, with 12 bases left between them. CDR1 and CDR2 (germline): SGHAT, FQDESV (reference sequence). The CDR3 is 13 residues long. CDR3 protein: CASSLVRGYEQYF. The CDR3 nucleotides are TGTGCCAGCAGTTTGGTGAGGGGCTACGAGCAGTACTTC.

This CDR3 is CASSLGLSETQYF. The CDR3 nucleotides are TGCGCCAGCAGCTTGGGTCTATCGGAGACCCAGTACTTC. The rearrangement joins TRBV5-1 to TRBJ2-5; D unresolved. Trimming shortened V by 0 bases and J by 5 bases, and 8 bases separated the two germline ends. Germline V gene lookup returns CDR1 SGHRS and CDR2 YFSETQ. The CDR3 is 13 residues long.

This clone was seen only a few times. Here the CDR3 reads CASSAAGIGYTF. CDR3 DNA: TGTGCCAGCAGCGCAGCTGGGATAGGCTACACCTTC. The chain uses TRBV7-9 and TRBJ1-2; D remains unclear. With 5 bases removed from V and 8 bases from J, the gap between germline ends came to 12 bases. Germline V gene sequence: CDR1 SEHNR, CDR2 FQNEAQ (reference sequence). This CDR3 has 12 amino acids. The full variable domain, in which reference TRBV7-9 and TRBJ1-2 provide the parts outside the CDR3, is DTGVSQNPRHKITKRGQNVTFRCDPISEHNRLYWYRQTLGQGPEFLTYFQNEAQLEKSRLLSDRFSAERPKGSFSTLEIQRTEQGDSAMYLCASSAAGIGYTFGSGTRLTVV.

The rearrangement uses TRBV4-1 and TRBJ1-1; D not resolved. CDR3 length equals 15 residues. The V and J ends lost 1 base and 3 bases respectively, with 12 bases between them. Germline V gene lookup returns CDR1 MGHRA and CDR2 YSYEKL. DNA for the CDR3: TGCGCCAGCAGCCAAGGACGTATGGGTTACACTGAAGCTTTCTTT. Amino acid sequence: CASSQGRMGYTEAFF.

The rearrangement uses TRBV20-1 and TRBJ2-1; D is possibly TRBD2 (5 bases). Germline V gene lookup returns CDR1 DFQATT and CDR2 SNEGSKA (reference sequence). The CDR3 sequence is 11 residues long. Trimming removed 7 bases from V and 5 bases from J, with 9 bases in between. Written as DNA, the CDR3 is TGCAGTGTGGACGGGAACAATGAGCAGTTCTTC. Amino acids: CSVDGNNEQFF.

Concerning this clone: A much larger clone lies a single base off, so this may be a read error. Other DNA sequences in this specimen translate into the identical CDR3. This chain uses TRBV5-1 with TRBJ2-7, with D possibly being TRBD1 (7 bases). The CDR3 spans 15 residues. Germline V CDR1 and CDR2: SGHRS, YFSETQ. Trimming shortened V by 0 bases and J by 0 bases, and 10 bases separated the two germline ends. CDR3 sequence (DNA): TGCGCCAGCAGCTTGGCAGGGGGGAGCTCCTACGAGCAGTACTTC. Amino acids: CASSLAGGSSYEQYF.

The chain employs TRBV7-6 and TRBJ2-7; 7 nucleotides align to TRBD2. The CDR3 is 16 amino acids. The trim removed 0 bases at V and 3 bases at J, leaving 8 bases unmatched. Germline CDR1 reads SGHVS; CDR2 reads FNYEAQ. The CDR3 DNA reads as TGTGCCAGCAGCTTAGCGTCTCTGAGGGAGGGCTACGAGCAGTACTTC. Translating gives CASSLASLREGYEQYF.

The gene calls are TRBV7-9 and TRBJ2-7; D may be TRBD1 (6 bases). This CDR3 contains 13 residues. Trimming shortened V by 5 bases and J by 2 bases, and 10 bases separated the two germline ends. Looked up from germline, CDR1 is SEHNR and CDR2 is FQNEAQ (reference sequence). CDR3 amino acids: CASSNRVTYEQYF. DNA of the CDR3: TGTGCCAGCAGCAACAGGGTAACCTACGAGCAGTACTTC.